A single sample gave rise to the 20 T cell receptor beta chains below, sequenced in a study of T cells in Graves' hyperthyroidism and ophthalmopathy. From RNA transcripts, TCR beta CDR3 regions were amplified. A set of HTBI primers served as the primers for a first-round RT-PCR of the TCR CDR3. TCRdb reanalysed the multiplex PCR reads using MiXCR and keeps one entry per CDR3 protein. This table has 450,000 to 600,000 distinct CDR3 sequences, about 20% appearing once. Sequencing used blood. The source of these receptors is a man in his forties with Graves' ophthalmopathy.

This clonotype showed up many times. The rearrangement joins TRBV30 to TRBJ2-3; 9 nucleotides align to TRBD2. The length of the CDR3 is 14 residues. Germline V lookup: CDR1 GTSNPN, CDR2 SVGIG (reference sequence). Germline trimming cut 3 bases from V and 3 bases from J; bases unmatched to any gene: 4. As DNA, the CDR3 is TGTGCCTGGAGAATAGCGGGGGCTACAGATACGCAGTATTTT. The encoded protein is CAWRIAGATDTQYF.

This clonotype was counted only a few times. V usage is TRBV18 and J usage is TRBJ2-5, with 8 bases matching TRBD2. This CDR3 is built from 13 residues. In germline, CDR1 is KGHSH, CDR2 LQKENI. Germline trimming cut 3 bases from V and 3 bases from J; bases unmatched to any gene: 0. The CDR3: CASSPGLEETQYF. The CDR3 region has the DNA TGTGCCAGCTCACCGGGACTAGAAGAGACCCAGTACTTC.

This clonotype was seen repeatedly, ten times or more. The rearrangement links TRBV10-3 to TRBJ2-7; D uncertain. Trimming removed 5 bases from V and 6 bases from J, with 8 bases in between. Per the germline V gene, CDR1 is ENHRY and CDR2 is SYGVKD. The CDR3 runs 11 residues. In DNA form, the CDR3 reads TGTGCCATCAGTCCCAATGGCGAGCAGTACTTC. Its translation: CAISPNGEQYF.

This chain joins TRBV6-1 and TRBJ1-5; D is perhaps TRBD1 (5 bases). The germline V and J ends were trimmed by 5 bases and 3 bases, with 14 bases remaining between them. CDR1 and CDR2 (germline): MNHNS, SASEGT. This CDR3 region has 15 residues. The CDR3, as DNA: TGTGCCAGCAGTCCCAGGGCCTTGTCCAATCAGCCCCAGCATTTT. It encodes CASSPRALSNQPQHF.

This chain joins TRBV4-2 and TRBJ2-2; TRBD2 agrees at 11 bases. The germline V gene has CDR1 LGHNA and CDR2 YNFKEQ. This CDR3 region has 18 residues. Trimming took 1 base from V and 4 from J; bases not matched to a gene: 8. This CDR3 reads CASSQVGSGGASTGELFF. The CDR3 DNA follows: TGTGCCAGCAGCCAAGTCGGTAGCGGGGGGGCGAGCACCGGGGAGCTGTTTTTT.

This clonotype was counted many times. This chain connects TRBV11-2 to TRBJ2-7; D gene ambiguous. CDR1 and CDR2 from the germline V gene are SGHAT and FQNNGV. This CDR3 is built from 12 residues. V was shortened by 2 bases and J by 5 bases, with 7 bases between the two germline ends. CDR3 in DNA: TGTGCCAGCAGCTTACATCTTAACGAGCAGTACTTC. Translated: CASSLHLNEQYF.

This clonotype was seen more than once but under ten times. The chain has TRBV27 and TRBJ2-7; D gene uncertain. V lost 7 bases and J 2 bases, leaving 15 bases between the germline ends. Germline CDR1 and CDR2: MNHEY and SMNVEV (reference sequence). The CDR3 is made up of 14 amino acids. CDR3 loop: CASKGQPNPYEQYF. Here the CDR3 DNA reads TGTGCCAGCAAAGGGCAGCCAAATCCCTACGAGCAGTACTTC.

The V call is TRBV29-1, the J call TRBJ1-1; 9 positions agree with TRBD1. This CDR3 has 14 amino acids. V lost 6 bases to trimming and J lost 4 bases; unmatched junction nucleotides: 9. Germline V gene lookup returns CDR1 SQVTM and CDR2 ANQGSEA. The CDR3 coding sequence is TGCAGCGTCCAAGGGGGACAGGGTCTCACTGAAGCTTTCTTT. Encoded protein: CSVQGGQGLTEAFF.

This clonotype was observed many times. J is TRBJ2-1 and V is TRBV12-3 or TRBV12-4; 7 bases are a match to TRBD2. The CDR3 runs to 15 residues. With 6 bases clipped from V and 4 bases from J, the junction kept 9 bases outside the gene matches. The CDR3 DNA is TGTGCCAGCAGCCAGCGGGACCATGTTTACAATGAGCAGTTCTTC. Encoded protein: CASSQRDHVYNEQFF.

Comment on this clonotype: This may come from a read error, since a much larger clone is one base off. No conserved phenylalanine or tryptophan ends this CDR3, so it is likely a read error. V usage is TRBV11-2 and J usage is TRBJ2-7, with D possibly being TRBD2 (5 bases). The CDR3 spans 14 residues. With 3 bases removed from V and 0 bases from J, the gap between germline ends came to 9 bases. In germline, CDR1 is SGHAT, CDR2 FQNNGV. The DNA for the CDR3 is TGTGCCAGCAGCTTTGGGCGGGCCTCCTACGAGCAGTACCTC. Amino acids: CASSFGRASYEQYL.

This clonotype was detected only a few times. J is TRBJ2-1 and V is TRBV20-1, with 7 bases fitting TRBD2. The CDR3 is 13 residues long. From germline, CDR1 is DFQATT and CDR2 SNEGSKA (reference sequence). V was pared by 5 bases and J by 6 bases, with 7 bases of the junction left unmatched. The CDR3 coding sequence is TGCAGTGCTCCGAGAGCGGGGTTCAATGAGCAGTTCTTC. Its protein product is CSAPRAGFNEQFF.

The chain is built from TRBV7-3 and TRBJ1-5, with no clear D. The CDR3 is 13 amino acids. Trimming removed 2 bases from V and 6 bases from J, with 8 bases in between. From germline, CDR1 is SGHTA and CDR2 FQGTGA. The CDR3 spells CASSLDVGQPQHF. In DNA, the CDR3 is TGTGCCAGCAGCTTAGATGTGGGTCAGCCCCAGCATTTT.

This chain connects TRBV7-2 to TRBJ1-6; 7 bases line up with TRBD1. Per germline, CDR1 SGHTA and CDR2 FQGNSA. The trim removed 2 bases at V and 6 bases at J, leaving 13 bases unmatched. The CDR3 is 18 amino acids. CDR3 amino acids: CASSLMGSIQGPNSPLHF. Here the CDR3 DNA reads TGTGCCAGCAGCTTAATGGGTTCGATACAGGGGCCTAATTCACCCCTCCACTTT.

This clonotype was seen more than once but under ten times. This chain uses TRBV19 with TRBJ1-5, with 7 positions matching TRBD1. V was pared by 6 bases and J by 1 base, with 6 bases of the junction left unmatched. The CDR3 has 15 amino acids. Germline V gives CDR1 LNHDA, CDR2 SQIVND (reference sequence). The CDR3 region has the DNA TGTGCCAGTAGGATGACAGGGATGAGCAATCAGCCCCAGCATTTT. Protein product: CASRMTGMSNQPQHF.

This clonotype was recorded a few times. CDR3 sequence: CASSIFSGILFF. CDR3 nucleotide sequence: TGTGCCAGCAGCATCTTTAGCGGGATACTGTTCTTC. This chain connects TRBV28 to TRBJ2-1, with 8 bases lining up with TRBD2. Germline CDR1 reads MDHEN; CDR2 reads SYDVKM. The junction had 10 bases not matched to a gene; V was cut back by 6 bases and J by 15 bases. The CDR3 has 12 amino acids.

This clonotype has ten or more counts. This sequence joins TRBV12-3 or TRBV12-4 and TRBJ2-3; no clear D gene. The CDR3 loop spans 14 amino acids. V shed 7 bases and J shed 0 bases, with 11 bases lying between them. This chain's CDR3 is CASTPETSTDTQYF. CDR3 sequence (DNA): TGTGCCAGCACCCCAGAAACTAGCACAGATACGCAGTATTTT.

This chain links TRBV12-3 or TRBV12-4 with TRBJ2-3; D is ambiguous. The CDR3 loop spans 12 amino acids. V lost 6 bases and J 8 bases, leaving 12 bases between the germline ends. CDR3 in amino acids: CASSPSGITQYF. The CDR3 coding sequence is TGTGCCAGCAGCCCCTCGGGTATTACGCAGTATTTT.

The CDR3 DNA follows: TGTGCCAGCAGTTCCGGGACAGGGTACGACCCGCAGTTCTTC. Translated, it gives CASSSGTGYDPQFF. This rearrangement joins TRBV6-1 to TRBJ2-1; 9 bases line up with TRBD1. V was pared by 5 bases and J by 12 bases, with 11 bases of the junction left unmatched. Germline V gene sequence: CDR1 MNHNS, CDR2 SASEGT. The CDR3 totals 14 residues.

The CDR3 region is CSARDVTGGDYNEQFF. CDR3 nucleotides: TGCAGTGCTAGAGATGTGACGGGGGGGGACTACAATGAGCAGTTCTTC. The V call is TRBV20-1, the J call TRBJ2-1; the match to TRBD2 covers 8 bases. V was clipped by 0 bases and J by 3 bases; unmatched bases: 7. The germline V gene encodes CDR1 DFQATT and CDR2 SNEGSKA (reference sequence). The CDR3 is 16 amino acids.

This clonotype was recorded at least ten times. The V and J genes are TRBV2 and TRBJ2-2; 8 bases align to TRBD2. V gave up 6 bases and J gave up 2 bases; unmatched junction bases: 11. Germline CDR1 and CDR2: SNHLY and FYNNEI. CDR3 length: 17 residues. The CDR3 loop is CASSGVDSGANTGELFF. The CDR3 coding sequence is TGTGCCAGCAGCGGGGTTGATAGCGGGGCAAACACCGGGGAGCTGTTTTTT.